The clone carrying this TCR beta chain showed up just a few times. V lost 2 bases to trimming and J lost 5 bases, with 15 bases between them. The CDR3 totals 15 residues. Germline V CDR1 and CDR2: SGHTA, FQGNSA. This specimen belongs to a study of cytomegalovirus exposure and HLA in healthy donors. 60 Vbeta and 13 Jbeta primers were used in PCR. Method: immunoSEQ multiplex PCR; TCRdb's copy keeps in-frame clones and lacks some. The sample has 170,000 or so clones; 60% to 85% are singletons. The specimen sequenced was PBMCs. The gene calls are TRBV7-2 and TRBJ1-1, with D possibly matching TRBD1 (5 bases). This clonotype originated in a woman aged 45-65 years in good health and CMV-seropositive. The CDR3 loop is CASSLLGGDLTEAFF. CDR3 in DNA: TGTGCCAGCAGCTTACTGGGGGGGGATCTGACTGAAGCTTTCTTT.